Shown below are 6 T cell receptor beta chains from a single sample sequenced in a study of regulatory T cells in long-lasting Graves disease. The TCR beta library used iRepertoire HTBI primers with Arm-PCR amplification of CDR3. TCRdb itself ran the multiplex PCR reads through MiXCR, one entry per CDR3 protein. The table includes about 470,000 distinct CDR3 sequences, 15% to 20% detected once. Regarding time point: newly diagnosed GD, antithyroid drugs for less than 3 months. Generation of the TCR library employed RNA extracted from PBMCs. The same specimen was also included in a second study, on T cells in Graves' hyperthyroidism and ophthalmopathy.

This sample comprised peripheral blood mononuclear cells (PBMCs), obtained at new diagnosis, from a patient treated with antithyroid drugs. All receptors come from a man aged 40-49 years with Graves disease.

The table lists this clonotype with many counts. This rearrangement joins TRBV20-1 to TRBJ2-5; D gene ambiguous. The germline V gene has CDR1 DFQATT and CDR2 SNEGSKA (reference sequence). V was trimmed by 3 bases and J by 0 bases, leaving 17 bases between them. The CDR3 is 16 residues long. In DNA form, the CDR3 reads TGCAGTGCTAGCTTTTGGAAGGGCAGACACCAAGAGACCCAGTACTTC. This encodes CSASFWKGRHQETQYF.

The V call is TRBV15, the J call TRBJ2-3; TRBD2 is a possible D gene (6 bases). CDR3 length: 13 amino acids. Germline CDR1 is LNHNV and CDR2 is YYDKDF (reference sequence). The V gene lost 0 bases and the J gene lost 9 bases, with 10 bases spanning the gap. CDR3 residues: CATSRDRGATQYF. CDR3 nucleotide sequence: TGTGCCACCAGCAGAGATCGCGGGGCGACGCAGTATTTT.

Many counts were recorded for this clonotype. This chain connects TRBV28 to TRBJ2-5; TRBD1 aligns across 7 bases. Unmatched junction bases numbered 3, after V lost 6 bases and J lost 2 bases. The germline gives CDR1 MDHEN, CDR2 SYDVKM. CDR3 length equals 13 residues. CDR3 sequence: CASRRTGQETQYF. CDR3 bases: TGTGCCAGCAGAAGGACAGGACAAGAGACCCAGTACTTC.

This clonotype was seen a few times. The rearrangement links TRBV15 to TRBJ1-1, with no clear D. V was shortened by 5 bases and J by 1 base, with 8 bases between the two germline ends. Germline V gives CDR1 LNHNV, CDR2 YYDKDF (reference sequence). The CDR3 is 13 residues long. The CDR3 nucleotides are TGTGCCACCAGCCTGTCGGGGAACACTGAAGCTTTCTTT. Its protein is CATSLSGNTEAFF.

Regarding this clonotype: An end of the junction differs from the germline gene, which may be a read error. This chain joins TRBV24-1 and TRBJ2-2; maybe TRBD2 (6 bases). CDR3 length equals 13 residues. From germline, CDR1 is KGHDR and CDR2 SFDVKD. The CDR3 spells CATSDTPGGELSF. CDR3 nucleotide sequence: TGTGCCACCAGTGACACCCCCGGAGGGGAGCTGTCTTTT.

This clonotype was seen ten or more times. The chain's CDR3 is CASTRTSGNTGELFF. For the CDR3, the DNA is TGTGCCAGCACCAGGACTAGCGGGAACACCGGGGAGCTGTTTTTT. This chain connects TRBV7-2 to TRBJ2-2; TRBD2 agrees at 10 bases. Germline CDR1 and CDR2: SGHTA and FQGNSA. The V gene end was trimmed by 7 bases and the J gene end by 1 base; junction bases not matched to a gene: 3. The CDR3 length is 15 residues.